This TCR beta chain is from a study of cytomegalovirus exposure and HLA in healthy donors. The CDR3 is 11 residues long. Trimming removed 6 bases at V and 1 base at J, with 3 bases between. Germline CDR1 SNHLY, CDR2 FYNNEI. PCR employed 60 Vbeta and 13 Jbeta primers. Data came from immunoSEQ multiplex PCR; TCRdb stores just in-frame clones and leaves some out. The table lists more than 60,000 clones, over 65% of them singletons, with about 9.1% in the top ten. Notes on this clone: Antigen unknown. This likely came from a read error, as a far larger clone is one base away.

Study-level findings and limits: In a later analysis, a missense DCLRE1C variant was linked to TCR beta V- and J-gene trimming. According to an earlier analysis, most TCR beta V segments yielded productive rearrangements about 90% or about 30% of the time. Most subjects' HLA-A and HLA-B alleles were reportedly predicted from TCR beta sequences.

Sequences were obtained from PBMCs. The sequence was obtained from a man aged 35 to 55 in good health and CMV-seropositive. This chain uses TRBV2 with TRBJ1-1; D unclear. In DNA, the CDR3 is TGTGCCAGCAGCCAGAACACTGAAGCTTTCTTT. The encoded protein is CASSQNTEAFF.